Detailed here is one T cell receptor (beta chain). This clonotype showed up just a few times. What this receptor recognizes is not known. The record has no base qualities; no much larger clone is one base away. The data stem from a study of identical twins (dated by TCRdb to the mid-2010s). Regarding the study in general: To test whether fetal clonotypes persist, this study deep-sequenced TCR alpha and beta repertoires from monozygotic twins, from unrelated adults of various ages, and from cord blood. To rule out contamination, the twin experiments were replicated at different times with different library preparation protocols.

Every donor in the study was a healthy Caucasian. Three pairs of female monozygotic twins, all aged about 18 to 30 years, made up the twin cohort. Peripheral blood mononuclear cells were the source from which RNA for the TCR libraries was isolated. General findings and caveats noted by the study authors: A weaker excess of twin sharing was found in beta out-of-frame sequences because the signal-to-noise ratio was lowered by fewer shared sequences. Invariant T cells such as MAIT and iNKT could partly confound zero-insertion analyses, though diverse VJ usage argued against this for most clonotypes. Out-of-frame TCR alpha sequences shared between twins showed an excess of low generation-probability sequences compared with coincidental sharing between unrelated individuals. Because the same donors could not be followed over many years, the conclusions depended on cross-sectional statistical analysis. In monozygotic twins, recombination models systematically underestimated out-of-frame TCR alpha sharing, but the models matched the sharing seen between unrelated individuals. Fewer insertions were carried by abundant cord blood beta clonotypes, a similar but weaker trend appeared in young adult naive repertoires, and no such trend appeared in memory repertoires.

The library was produced with 5' RACE. Sequencing was performed on an Illumina HiSeq 2000. Template switching added a universal primer binding site, and the final cDNA carried a unique molecular identifier that allowed TCR cDNA molecules to be counted accurately. Specific primers in the conserved constant-segment region were used to synthesize first-strand cDNA for the TCR alpha and beta chains. To control for contamination, every cDNA library was double barcoded, receiving both a SMART-Mk sample barcode and Illumina barcodes. TruSeq adapter sequences along with Illumina sample barcodes were introduced in two successive PCR steps. The Illumina HiSeq platform was used with custom primers to sequence TCR alpha and beta cDNA libraries. Under the source paper's analysis protocol: MiGEC processed the raw reads to extract unique molecular identifiers, while MiXCR was used to determine the CDR3 positions. Recombination models were inferred per individual with the repgenHMM and IGoR tools using an EM algorithm. The analysis of shared clonotypes was done with the tcR package in R, with sharing normalized by the product of cloneset sizes. To study raw recombination without the effects of thymic and clonal selection, out-of-frame nonproductive sequences were analyzed. TCRdb trimmed the raw reads at Q25, called clones with MiXCR and kept productive beta chains. Under each unique CDR3 protein, matching rows form one entry showing the most common genes and DNA. What appears here as the V and J calls and clone size reflects TCRdb's work, not the paper's. This sample comprises 570,000 or so distinct CDR3 sequences, 7.5% to 10% of them detected only once. The top ten hold more than 2.5% of the sample.

The germline V gene sets CDR1 to SGHRS and CDR2 to YFSETQ. Reading from cysteine to phenylalanine, the CDR3 counts 15 amino acids. Only the CDR3 portion is preserved as DNA: 45 bases, with reading frame beginning at the first base. V gives up 1 base and J gives up 0 bases, and the segment between their germline ends measures 7 bases. This sample was also put to use in a study of yellow fever vaccine responses in identical twins. According to the second study: The T cell response to vaccination in identical twins was reported by the authors to appear partly convergent and partly personalized. Focusing on identical twins, the study followed the T cell clones that responded to the vaccine, and did so with precision.

Material for sequencing was PBMCs. The chain employs TRBV5-1 and TRBJ2-2; the D gene identity is not certain. The sequence was obtained from a young woman in good health. In nucleotides, the sequence is TGCGCCAGCAGCTTGTTTCCAACGAACACCGGGGAGCTGTTTTTT. Its protein reads: CASSLFPTNTGELFF.